This is a list of T cell receptor beta chains from one sample in a study of cytomegalovirus exposure and HLA in healthy donors. This table comes from immunoSEQ multiplex PCR, and its TCRdb copy is limited to in-frame clones, with some not included. The sample records 150,000 to 200,000 clones, about 80% being singletons. Input material: PBMCs. These receptors all come from a man aged 25-45 years in good health and CMV-seropositive. CDR3s include the opening cysteine and the closing phenylalanine or tryptophan. The D gene is left open where the match is weak. A row's size may be missing; if present it is once, few, many or a size class.

NA NA TRBJ2-2 TRBV30 CAWSVGVNTGELFF TGTGCCTGGAGCGTCGGGGTTAACACCGGGGAGCTGTTTTTT
NA once TRBJ2-1 TRBV5-1 CASSLERPGINEQFF TGCGCCAGCAGCTTGGAGAGGCCCGGAATAAATGAGCAGTTCTTC
NA NA TRBJ1-5 TRBV19 CASSIVRGQPQHF TGTGCCAGTAGTATCGTCAGGGGTCAGCCCCAGCATTTT
NA NA TRBJ2-5 TRBV6-5 CASSNEPGYQETQYF TGTGCCAGCAGCAACGAGCCCGGGTACCAAGAGACCCAGTACTTC
TRBD1 NA TRBJ2-5 TRBV11-3 CASSLVFLGQGEETQYF TGTGCCAGCAGCTTAGTGTTCTTGGGACAGGGGGAAGAGACCCAGTACTTC
NA NA TRBJ1-5 TRBV27 CASSSQGNSNQPQHF TGTGCCAGCAGTTCACAGGGAAATAGCAATCAGCCCCAGCATTTT
NA NA TRBJ1-2 TRBV23-1 CASADTYGYTF TGCGCCAGCGCGGACACATATGGCTACACCTTC
NA NA TRBJ2-2 TRBV5-1 CASSFPDTGELFF TGCGCCAGCAGCTTCCCCGACACCGGGGAGCTGTTTTTT
NA NA TRBJ1-3 TRBV28 CASSLGGAVNTIYF TGTGCCAGCAGTTTGGGGGGGGCGGTAAACACCATATATTTT
TRBD1 NA TRBJ2-7 TRBV7-9 CASSQGAYEQYF TGTGCCAGCTCACAGGGGGCCTACGAGCAGTACTTC
TRBD1 NA TRBJ1-1 TRBV10-3 CAISDTDRAVTEAFF TGTGCCATCAGTGATACGGACAGGGCGGTCACTGAAGCTTTCTTT
NA medium-sized TRBJ2-1 TRBV6-5 CASSYSTGDLDEQFF TGTGCCAGCAGTTACTCGACGGGGGACTTGGATGAGCAGTTCTTC
TRBD1 few TRBJ2-2 TRBV6-1 CAGETGYGELFF TGTGCCGGAGAGACAGGGTACGGGGAGCTGTTTTTT
TRBD2 NA TRBJ2-3 TRBV27 CASSPGLATDTQYF TGTGCCAGCAGTCCGGGACTAGCCACAGATACGCAGTATTTT
NA NA TRBJ2-1 TRBV2 CASSAILLASHNEQFF TGTGCCAGCAGTGCCATACTACTAGCCTCCCACAATGAGCAGTTCTTC
TRBD2 NA TRBJ2-1 TRBV10-3 CAISDRLAGNEQFF TGTGCCATCAGTGATAGACTAGCGGGTAATGAGCAGTTCTTC
TRBD1 NA TRBJ2-7 TRBV5-4 CASSGWDRSYEQYF TGTGCCAGCAGCGGCTGGGACAGGTCCTACGAGCAGTACTTC
NA once TRBJ1-4 TRBV30 CAWSVLRGEKLFF TGTGCCTGGAGTGTACTAAGGGGAGAAAAACTGTTTTTT
TRBD2 few TRBJ2-1 TRBV2 CASSGLAGLYNEQFF TGTGCCAGCAGTGGGCTAGCGGGGCTCTACAATGAGCAGTTCTTC
NA NA TRBJ2-7 TRBV7-9 CASSTTGYEQYF TGTGCCAGCAGCACGACAGGCTACGAGCAGTACTTC
NA NA TRBJ1-5 TRBV27 CASSVIPIGQTSNQPQHF TGTGCCAGCAGTGTTATCCCAATCGGACAAACTAGCAATCAGCCCCAGCATTTT
TRBD2 NA TRBJ2-2 TRBV27 CASSVSGRAGELFF TGTGCCAGCAGTGTGAGCGGGAGGGCCGGGGAGCTGTTTTTT
NA NA TRBJ1-2 TRBV28 CASSPLTGTHGYTF TGTGCCAGCAGTCCCCTCACAGGGACCCATGGCTACACCTTC
TRBD2 NA TRBJ2-7 TRBV5-4 CASSSLAGGAYEQYF TGTGCCAGCAGCTCTCTAGCGGGGGGGGCCTACGAGCAGTACTTC
TRBD2 NA TRBJ2-1 TRBV19 CASSQTGGQTGLAGSNEQFF TGTGCCAGTAGTCAAACAGGGGGCCAAACGGGACTAGCGGGGTCCAATGAGCAGTTCTTC
TRBD2 NA TRBJ2-3 TRBV30 CAWSGGTSGPIGRYF TGTGCCTGGAGTGGGGGGACTAGCGGGCCAATTGGGAGGTATTTT
TRBD2 NA TRBJ2-7 TRBV6-6 CASSPSGLAAAEQYF TGTGCCAGCAGTCCTTCGGGACTAGCGGCTGCCGAGCAGTACTTC
NA NA TRBJ2-3 TRBV5-8 CASSLMAHVTDTQYF TGTGCCAGCAGCTTGATGGCCCATGTCACAGATACGCAGTATTTT
NA NA TRBJ2-5 TRBV7-3 CASSLGAEQETQYF TGTGCCAGCAGCTTGGGGGCAGAACAAGAGACCCAGTACTTC
TRBD1 NA TRBJ1-1 TRBV7-2 CASSREGQGDTEAFF TGTGCCAGCAGCAGAGAGGGACAGGGGGACACTGAAGCTTTCTTT
NA NA TRBJ1-2 TRBV14 CASSQDLAGLGYTF TGTGCCAGCAGCCAAGACCTGGCAGGGCTTGGCTACACCTTC
NA NA TRBJ1-1 TRBV7-9 CSSSSLTQGVGVNTEAFF TGTTCCAGCAGCTCGCTCACACAGGGAGTTGGGGTGAACACTGAAGCTTTCTTT
NA NA TRBJ1-5 TRBV27 CASGRNSNQPQHF TGTGCCTCGGGGAGGAATAGCAATCAGCCCCAGCATTTT
NA NA TRBJ2-7 TRBV27 CASSWGAVNYEQYF TGTGCCAGCAGTTGGGGAGCGGTCAACTACGAGCAGTACTTC
NA few TRBJ1-4 TRBV25-1 CASDSGTTNEKLFF TGTGCCAGCGATTCCGGGACAACTAATGAAAAACTGTTTTTT
NA NA TRBJ2-5 TRBV7-9 CASSSRGSGQETQYF TGTGCCAGCAGCTCCCGGGGTAGCGGCCAAGAGACCCAGTACTTC
TRBD2 few TRBJ2-1 TRBV19 CASSISGGDEQFF TGTGCCAGTAGTATTAGCGGGGGGGATGAGCAGTTCTTC
TRBD2 NA TRBJ2-7 TRBV5-1 CASSGLTSGSYEQYF TGCGCCAGCAGCGGACTGACTAGCGGATCCTACGAGCAGTACTTC
TRBD1 NA TRBJ2-7 TRBV14 CASSRPGTGKYEQYF TGTGCCAGCAGCCGTCCCGGGACAGGGAAGTACGAGCAGTACTTC
NA once TRBJ2-7 TRBV18 CASSPNRVPYEQYF TGTGCCAGCTCACCAAACAGGGTCCCCTACGAGCAGTACTTC
NA few TRBJ1-1 TRBV19 CASSIISGGGTEAFF TGTGCCAGTAGTATTATAAGCGGTGGCGGCACTGAAGCTTTCTTT
TRBD1 NA TRBJ1-1 TRBV27 CASRTGQARTEAFF TGTGCCAGCAGAACCGGACAGGCTCGCACTGAAGCTTTCTTT
NA NA TRBJ2-7 TRBV29-1 CSVGEGLTYEQYF TGCAGCGTTGGCGAGGGCCTGACCTACGAGCAGTACTTC
TRBD2 NA TRBJ2-7 TRBV7-9 CASSLTGTLAEDSYEQYF TGTGCCAGCAGCTTAACGGGTACACTAGCGGAAGACTCCTACGAGCAGTACTTC
NA NA TRBJ2-1 TRBV6-1 CASQRGQTNNEQFF TGTGCCAGTCAGCGAGGGCAGACAAACAATGAGCAGTTCTTC
NA NA TRBJ1-3 TRBV14 CASSPLSGNTIYF TGTGCCAGCAGCCCTCTCTCTGGAAACACCATATATTTT
TRBD1 NA TRBJ1-2 TRBV27 CASSGHRDSLYYGYTF TGTGCCAGCAGTGGCCACAGGGACAGTCTCTACTATGGCTACACCTTC
TRBD2 NA TRBJ2-3 TRBV5-4 CASSFLLADTDTQYF TGTGCCAGCAGCTTTTTGCTAGCGGACACAGATACGCAGTATTTT
NA NA TRBJ1-5 TRBV19 CAGGGGGHQPQHF TGTGCCGGGGGAGGGGGAGGGCATCAGCCCCAGCATTTT
TRBD1 few TRBJ2-7 TRBV28 CASTSLGQAYEQYF TGTGCCAGCACATCCCTCGGACAGGCATACGAGCAGTACTTC
NA NA TRBJ2-5 TRBV11-2 CASSLGGSGKPGTQYF TGTGCCAGCAGCCTGGGAGGTAGCGGAAAACCCGGGACCCAGTACTTC
TRBD1 NA TRBJ2-5 TRBV5-6 CASSLAGTGQETQYF TGTGCCAGCAGCTTGGCGGGGACAGGCCAAGAGACCCAGTACTTC